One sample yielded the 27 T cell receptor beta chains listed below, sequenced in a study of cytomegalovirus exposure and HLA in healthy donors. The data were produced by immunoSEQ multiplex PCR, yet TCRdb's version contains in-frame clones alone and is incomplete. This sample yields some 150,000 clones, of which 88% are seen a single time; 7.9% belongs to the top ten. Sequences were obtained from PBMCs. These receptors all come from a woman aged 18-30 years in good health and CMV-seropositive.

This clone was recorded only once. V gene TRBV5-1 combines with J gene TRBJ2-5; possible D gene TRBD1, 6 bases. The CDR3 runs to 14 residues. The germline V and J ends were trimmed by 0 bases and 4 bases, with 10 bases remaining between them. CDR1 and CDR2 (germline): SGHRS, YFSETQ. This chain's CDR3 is CASSLGRTAETQYF. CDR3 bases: TGCGCCAGCAGCTTGGGTCGGACAGCAGAGACCCAGTACTTC.

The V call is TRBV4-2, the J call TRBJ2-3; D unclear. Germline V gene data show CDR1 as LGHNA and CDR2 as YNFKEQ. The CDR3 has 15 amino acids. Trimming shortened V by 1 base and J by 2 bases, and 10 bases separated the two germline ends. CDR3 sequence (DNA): TGTGCCAGCAGCCAAGCCGGGTCACCCACAGATACGCAGTATTTT. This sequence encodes CASSQAGSPTDTQYF.

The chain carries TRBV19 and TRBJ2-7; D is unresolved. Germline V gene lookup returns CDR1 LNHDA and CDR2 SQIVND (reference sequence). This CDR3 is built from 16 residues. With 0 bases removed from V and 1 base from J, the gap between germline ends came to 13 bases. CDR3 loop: CASSIEFQVTSYEQYF. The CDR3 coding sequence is TGTGCCAGTAGTATAGAATTCCAGGTAACTTCCTACGAGCAGTACTTC.

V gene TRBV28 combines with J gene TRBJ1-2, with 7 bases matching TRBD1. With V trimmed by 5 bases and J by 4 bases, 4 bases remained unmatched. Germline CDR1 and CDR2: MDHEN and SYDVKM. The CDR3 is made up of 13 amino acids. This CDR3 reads CASSPRTGYGYTF. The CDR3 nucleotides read TGTGCCAGCAGTCCCCGGACAGGCTATGGCTACACCTTC.

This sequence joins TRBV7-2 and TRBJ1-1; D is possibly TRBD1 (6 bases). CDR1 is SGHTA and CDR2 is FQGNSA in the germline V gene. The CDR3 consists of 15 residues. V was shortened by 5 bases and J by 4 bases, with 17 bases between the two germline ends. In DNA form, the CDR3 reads TGTGCCAGCAGCAAACCCTCAGGGGAGGGCACTGAAGCTTTCTTT. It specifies CASSKPSGEGTEAFF. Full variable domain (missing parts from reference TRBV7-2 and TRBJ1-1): GAGVSQSPSNKVTEKGKDVELRCDPISGHTALYWYRQSLGQGLEFLIYFQGNSAPDKSGLPSDRFSAERTGGSVSTLTIQRTQQEDSAVYLCASSKPSGEGTEAFFGQGTRLTVV.

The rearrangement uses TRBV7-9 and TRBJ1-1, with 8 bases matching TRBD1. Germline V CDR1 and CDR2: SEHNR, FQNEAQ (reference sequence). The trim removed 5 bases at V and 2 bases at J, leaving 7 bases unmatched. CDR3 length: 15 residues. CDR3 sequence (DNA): TGTGCCAGCAGCATCCCGGACAGGGATAACACTGAAGCTTTCTTT. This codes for CASSIPDRDNTEAFF.

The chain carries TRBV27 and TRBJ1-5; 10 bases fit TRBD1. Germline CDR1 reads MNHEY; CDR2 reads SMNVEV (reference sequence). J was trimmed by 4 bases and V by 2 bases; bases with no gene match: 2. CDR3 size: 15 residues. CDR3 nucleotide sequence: TGTGCCAGCAGTTTAAGGGACAGGGGAAATCAGCCCCAGCATTTT. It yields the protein CASSLRDRGNQPQHF.

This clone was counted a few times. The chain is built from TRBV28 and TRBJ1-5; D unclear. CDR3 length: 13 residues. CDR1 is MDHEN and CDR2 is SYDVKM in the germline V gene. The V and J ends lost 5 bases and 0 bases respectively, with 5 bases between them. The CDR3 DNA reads TGTGCCAGCAGTCTTTATAGCAATCAGCCCCAGCATTTT. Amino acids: CASSLYSNQPQHF.

CDR3 sequence reads: CASSLSNGLGETQYF. The CDR3 bases are TGTGCCAGCAGCTTAAGTAACGGACTGGGAGAGACCCAGTACTTC. The chain links TRBV7-2 to TRBJ2-5; D is possibly TRBD2 (5 bases). V dropped 2 bases and J dropped 4 bases, with 14 bases sitting between them. The CDR3 covers 15 residues. Germline CDR1 SGHTA, CDR2 FQGNSA.

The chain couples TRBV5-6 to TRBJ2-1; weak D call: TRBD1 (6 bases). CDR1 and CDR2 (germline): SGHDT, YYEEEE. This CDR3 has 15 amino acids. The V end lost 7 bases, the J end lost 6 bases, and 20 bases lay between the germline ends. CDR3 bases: TGTGCCAGCCTTCCGTCACAGGGCCTTCGCAATGAGCAGTTCTTC. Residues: CASLPSQGLRNEQFF.

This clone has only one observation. In DNA, the CDR3 is TGTGCCAGCTCAGAATACTCGGGCAGGGCCTATAATTCACCCCTCCACTTT. It specifies CASSEYSGRAYNSPLHF. The rearrangement uses TRBV18 and TRBJ1-6; weak D call: TRBD1 (5 bases). There are 17 residues in the CDR3. The V gene lost 5 bases and the J gene lost 2 bases, with 16 bases spanning the gap. Germline V CDR1 and CDR2: KGHSH, LQKENI.

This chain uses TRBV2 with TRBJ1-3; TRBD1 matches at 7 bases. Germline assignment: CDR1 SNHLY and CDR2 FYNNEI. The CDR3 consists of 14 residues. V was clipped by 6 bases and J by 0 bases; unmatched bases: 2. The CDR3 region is CASRAGGSGNTIYF. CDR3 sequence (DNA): TGTGCCAGCAGGGCAGGGGGCTCTGGAAACACCATATATTTT.

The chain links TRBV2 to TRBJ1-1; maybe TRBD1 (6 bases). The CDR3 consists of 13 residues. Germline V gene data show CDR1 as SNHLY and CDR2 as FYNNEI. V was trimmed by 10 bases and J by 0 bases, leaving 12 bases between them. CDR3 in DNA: TGTGCCAAAAGAGGGGGACTGAACACTGAAGCTTTCTTT. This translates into CAKRGGLNTEAFF.

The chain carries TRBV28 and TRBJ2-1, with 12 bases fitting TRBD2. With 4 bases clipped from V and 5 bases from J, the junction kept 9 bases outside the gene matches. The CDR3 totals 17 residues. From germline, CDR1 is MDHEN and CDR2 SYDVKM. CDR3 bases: TGTGCCAGCAGTTCCACCCGGACTAGCGGGGTTAACAATGAGCAGTTCTTC. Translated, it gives CASSSTRTSGVNNEQFF.

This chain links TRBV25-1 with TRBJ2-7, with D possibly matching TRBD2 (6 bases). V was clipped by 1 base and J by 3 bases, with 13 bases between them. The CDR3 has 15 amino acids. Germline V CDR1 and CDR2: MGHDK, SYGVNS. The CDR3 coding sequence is TGTGCCAGCAGTGAATCTGGACGGGGGAGCTACGAGCAGTACTTC. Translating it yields CASSESGRGSYEQYF.

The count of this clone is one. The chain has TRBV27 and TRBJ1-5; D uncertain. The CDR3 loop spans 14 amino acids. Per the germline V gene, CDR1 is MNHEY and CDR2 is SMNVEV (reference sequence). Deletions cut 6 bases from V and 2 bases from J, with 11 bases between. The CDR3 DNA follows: TGTGCCAGCAGGAGCGACGGGGGCAATCAGCCCCAGCATTTT. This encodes CASRSDGGNQPQHF.

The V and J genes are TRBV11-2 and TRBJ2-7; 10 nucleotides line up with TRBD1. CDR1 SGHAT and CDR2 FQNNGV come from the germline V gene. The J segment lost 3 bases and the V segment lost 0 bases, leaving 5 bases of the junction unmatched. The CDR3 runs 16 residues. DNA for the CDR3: TGTGCCAGCAGCTTAGATCCCGGGACAGGGGTCTACGAGCAGTACTTC. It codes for CASSLDPGTGVYEQYF.

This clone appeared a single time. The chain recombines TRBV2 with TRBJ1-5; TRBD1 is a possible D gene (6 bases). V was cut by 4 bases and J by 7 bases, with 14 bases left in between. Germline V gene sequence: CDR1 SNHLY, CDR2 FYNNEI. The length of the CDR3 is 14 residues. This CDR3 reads CASSGFQGRQPQHF. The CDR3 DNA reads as TGTGCCAGCAGTGGATTTCAGGGGCGGCAGCCCCAGCATTTT.

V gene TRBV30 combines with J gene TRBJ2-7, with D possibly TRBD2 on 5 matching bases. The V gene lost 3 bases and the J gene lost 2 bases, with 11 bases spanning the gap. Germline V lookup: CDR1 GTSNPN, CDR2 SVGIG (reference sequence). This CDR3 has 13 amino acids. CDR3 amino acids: CAWRLLGTYEQYF. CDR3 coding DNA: TGTGCCTGGAGGTTACTAGGCACCTACGAGCAGTACTTC.

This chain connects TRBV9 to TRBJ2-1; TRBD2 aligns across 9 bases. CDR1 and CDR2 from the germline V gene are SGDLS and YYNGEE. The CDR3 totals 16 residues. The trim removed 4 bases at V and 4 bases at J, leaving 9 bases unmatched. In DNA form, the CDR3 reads TGTGCCAGCAGCCCTCGCGGGGGGGCAACGTACAATGAGCAGTTCTTC. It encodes CASSPRGGATYNEQFF.

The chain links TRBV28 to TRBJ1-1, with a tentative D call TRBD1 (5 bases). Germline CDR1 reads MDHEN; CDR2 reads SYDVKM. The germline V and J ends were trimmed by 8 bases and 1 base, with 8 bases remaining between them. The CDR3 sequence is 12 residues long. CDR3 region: CASQDRNTEAFF. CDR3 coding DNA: TGTGCCAGCCAAGACAGGAACACTGAAGCTTTCTTT.

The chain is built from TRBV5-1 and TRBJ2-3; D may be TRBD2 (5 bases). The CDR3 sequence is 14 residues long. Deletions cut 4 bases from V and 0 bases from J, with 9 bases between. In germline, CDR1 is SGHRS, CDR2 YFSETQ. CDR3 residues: CASSGAASTDTQYF. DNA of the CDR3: TGCGCCAGCAGCGGAGCGGCTAGCACAGATACGCAGTATTTT.

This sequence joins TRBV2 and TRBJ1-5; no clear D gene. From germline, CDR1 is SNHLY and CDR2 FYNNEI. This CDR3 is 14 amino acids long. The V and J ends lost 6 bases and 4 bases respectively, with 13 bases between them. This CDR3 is CASSSPGGNQPQHF. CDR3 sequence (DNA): TGTGCCAGCAGCTCCCCGGGAGGGAATCAGCCCCAGCATTTT.

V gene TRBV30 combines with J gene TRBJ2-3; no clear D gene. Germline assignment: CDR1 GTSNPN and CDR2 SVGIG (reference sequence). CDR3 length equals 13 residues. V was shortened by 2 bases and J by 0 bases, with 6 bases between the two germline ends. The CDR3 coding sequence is TGTGCCTGGAGTTGGAGAAGCACAGATACGCAGTATTTT. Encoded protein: CAWSWRSTDTQYF.

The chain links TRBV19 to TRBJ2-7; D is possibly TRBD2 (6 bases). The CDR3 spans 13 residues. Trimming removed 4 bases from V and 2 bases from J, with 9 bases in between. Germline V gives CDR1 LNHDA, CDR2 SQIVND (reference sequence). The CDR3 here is CASSSGTPYEQYF. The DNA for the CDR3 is TGTGCCAGTAGTAGCGGGACTCCCTACGAGCAGTACTTC.

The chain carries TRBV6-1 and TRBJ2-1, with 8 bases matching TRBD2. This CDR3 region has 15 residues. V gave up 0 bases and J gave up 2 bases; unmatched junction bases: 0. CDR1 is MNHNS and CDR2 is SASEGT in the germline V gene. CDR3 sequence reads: CASSEASGAYNEQFF. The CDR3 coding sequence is TGTGCCAGCAGTGAAGCTAGCGGGGCCTACAATGAGCAGTTCTTC.

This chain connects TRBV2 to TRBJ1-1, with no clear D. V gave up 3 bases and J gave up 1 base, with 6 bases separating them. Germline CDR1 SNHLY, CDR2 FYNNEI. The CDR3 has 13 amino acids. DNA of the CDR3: TGTGCCAGCAGTGAGAAAGCGAACACTGAAGCTTTCTTT. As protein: CASSEKANTEAFF.